The rows below give T cell receptor beta chains drawn from one sample of a study. Libraries were prepared by immunoSEQ multiplex PCR; TCRdb keeps only in-frame clonotypes and omits some of them. The sample lists about 68,000 clones, just over 90% occurring once. The sequencing sample was made of PBMCs. These receptors originate from a middle-aged man with rheumatoid arthritis. The CDR3 runs from the conserved cysteine through the conserved F or W. Fields, in order: D gene, clone size, V gene, J gene, CDR3 protein, CDR3 DNA. The D gene is left open where the match is weak. Not all rows give a size; the values are once, few, many and, for expanded clones, a class.

TRBD2	NA	TRBV7-9	TRBJ2-7	CASSERGPTYEQYF	TGTGCCAGCAGCGAGCGGGGTCCTACCTACGAGCAGTACTTC
TRBD1	NA	TRBV27	TRBJ1-4	CASSLDQGDATNEKLFF	TGTGCCAGCAGTCTGGACCAGGGGGACGCAACTAATGAAAAACTGTTTTTT
NA	NA	TRBV6-5	TRBJ1-5	CASGVRGNQPQHF	TGTGCCAGCGGCGTACGGGGCAATCAGCCCCAGCATTTT
NA	NA	TRBV7-2	TRBJ1-6	CASSPTGQDNSPLHF	TGTGCCAGCAGCCCCACGGGGCAGGATAATTCACCCCTCCACTTT
TRBD1	once	TRBV6-4	TRBJ1-2	CASSATGTGGYTF	TGTGCCAGCAGCGCAACCGGGACAGGCGGCTACACCTTC
NA	NA	TRBV7-9	TRBJ2-7	CASSLVGPYEQYF	TGTGCCAGCAGCTTAGTTGGACCCTACGAGCAGTACTTC
NA	NA	TRBV3-1/TRBV3-2	TRBJ2-3	CASRATGGFTDTQYF	TGTGCCAGCAGAGCCACGGGGGGCTTCACAGATACGCAGTATTTT
TRBD1	NA	TRBV7-9	TRBJ2-2	CASSLGDRNTGELFF	TGTGCCAGCAGCTTAGGGGACAGGAACACCGGGGAGCTGTTTTTT
TRBD1	NA	TRBV6-5	TRBJ1-1	CASSTGQGRTEAFF	TGTGCCAGCAGTACCGGACAGGGGAGGACTGAAGCTTTCTTT
NA	few	TRBV14	TRBJ2-7	CASGETSYEQYF	TGTGCCAGCGGGGAGACCAGCTACGAGCAGTACTTC
NA	NA	TRBV9	TRBJ2-1	CASSVARDSGGDEQFF	TGTGCCAGCAGCGTAGCAAGGGACTCCGGCGGAGATGAGCAGTTCTTC
TRBD1	NA	TRBV27	TRBJ2-2	CASLRQGHTGELFF	TGTGCCAGCCTTAGACAGGGGCACACCGGGGAGCTGTTTTTT
TRBD1	once	TRBV11-1	TRBJ1-2	CASSSAGTGRYTF	TGTGCCAGCAGCTCGGCCGGGACAGGGCGCTACACCTTC
TRBD2	NA	TRBV3-1/TRBV3-2	TRBJ2-1	CASSSRLAGYNEQFF	TGTGCCAGCAGCTCCCGACTAGCGGGTTACAATGAGCAGTTCTTC
TRBD2	NA	TRBV27	TRBJ2-1	CASSLYGSGRAGNEQFF	TGTGCCAGCAGTTTATATGGCAGCGGGAGGGCCGGGAATGAGCAGTTCTTC
NA	NA	TRBV7-9	TRBJ2-5	CASSPAGATRTQYF	TGTGCCAGCAGCCCGGCGGGCGCCACGCGGACCCAGTACTTC
TRBD1	NA	TRBV18	TRBJ2-7	CASSPARTGANEQYF	TGTGCCAGCTCACCAGCGAGGACAGGGGCCAACGAGCAGTACTTC
NA	NA	TRBV5-1	TRBJ2-7	CASSSPDGASEQYF	TGCGCCAGCAGCTCACCCGACGGGGCCTCCGAGCAGTACTTC
NA	NA	TRBV10-3	TRBJ2-3	CAIEAIARNTDTQYF	TGTGCCATCGAAGCGATAGCGAGAAACACAGATACGCAGTATTTT
NA	once	TRBV6-2/TRBV6-3	TRBJ1-6	CASSYDSPQGNSPLHF	TGTGCCAGCAGTTACGACTCTCCGCAGGGAAATTCACCCCTCCACTTT
NA	once	TRBV6-2/TRBV6-3	TRBJ1-6	CASSSDRRGFSPLHF	TGTGCCAGCAGTTCGGACAGAAGAGGGTTTTCACCCCTCCACTTT
NA	NA	TRBV20-1	TRBJ1-2	CRPRDIYGYTF	TGCAGACCCCGAGATATCTATGGCTACACCTTC
NA	NA	TRBV3-1/TRBV3-2	TRBJ1-2	CASTDDSYYGYTF	TGTGCCAGCACCGATGACAGCTACTATGGCTACACCTTC
NA	NA	TRBV20-1	TRBJ1-3	CSARAGNTIYF	TGCAGTGCTAGGGCTGGAAACACCATATATTTT
TRBD1	NA	TRBV7-6	TRBJ2-3	CASSPGGPGQGRATQYF	TGTGCCAGCAGCCCGGGAGGACCGGGACAGGGAAGGGCTACGCAGTATTTT
NA	NA	TRBV5-4	TRBJ1-2	CASSLDPPSVGGGGDYGYTF	TGTGCCAGCAGCTTGGACCCCCCCTCCGTGGGAGGAGGAGGGGACTATGGCTACACCTTC
TRBD2	NA	TRBV28	TRBJ2-7	CASTRSGTTIGYEQYF	TGTGCCAGCACTAGATCCGGGACTACGATCGGCTACGAGCAGTACTTC
NA	NA	TRBV24-1	TRBJ2-7	CATSDLLGEQYF	TGTGCCACCAGTGATTTGCTTGGGGAGCAGTACTTC
NA	NA	TRBV12-5	TRBJ2-3	CASGWRRGWNTDTQYF	TGTGCTAGTGGTTGGAGACGGGGCTGGAACACAGATACGCAGTATTTT
NA	NA	TRBV4-3	TRBJ1-3	CASSQKGVGSSGNTIYF	TGCGCCAGCAGCCAAAAGGGGGTCGGGTCCTCTGGAAACACCATATATTTT
NA	NA	TRBV9	TRBJ1-4	CASSVGVSNEKLFF	TGTGCCAGCAGCGTAGGAGTTAGTAATGAAAAACTGTTTTTT
TRBD1	NA	TRBV7-8	TRBJ1-5	CASSPLGTGRSNQPQHF	TGTGCCAGCAGCCCTCTCGGGACAGGGCGAAGCAATCAGCCCCAGCATTTT
TRBD2	few	TRBV5-4	TRBJ2-2	CASSILLAGPNTGELFF	TGTGCCAGCAGCATCCTCTTAGCGGGGCCCAACACCGGGGAGCTGTTTTTT
NA	NA	TRBV4-3	TRBJ1-1	CASSQEQGRNTEAFF	TGCGCCAGCAGCCAAGAACAGGGACGGAACACTGAAGCTTTCTTT
NA	NA	TRBV6-5	TRBJ1-2	CASSYSGREGGYGYTF	TGTGCCAGCAGTTACTCTGGGAGGGAAGGCGGTTATGGCTACACCTTC
NA	NA	TRBV21-1	TRBJ2-5	CASSNDRLPHLAQYF	TGTGCCAGCAGCAACGATCGGCTCCCTCACTTGGCCCAGTACTTC
NA	few	TRBV19	TRBJ2-3	CASSMGLNTQYF	TGTGCCAGTAGTATGGGACTGAATACGCAGTATTTT
NA	NA	TRBV7-9	TRBJ2-5	CASSLGQFQETQYF	TGTGCCAGCAGCTTAGGACAGTTCCAAGAGACCCAGTACTTC
NA	NA	TRBV12-5	TRBJ2-7	CASGFPGREEQYF	TGTGCTAGTGGTTTCCCCGGTCGTGAAGAGCAGTACTTC
NA	NA	TRBV28	TRBJ2-7	CASSPTPGTETYEQYF	TGTGCCAGCAGTCCGACTCCCGGGACTGAGACCTACGAGCAGTACTTC
TRBD2	NA	TRBV6-2/TRBV6-3	TRBJ2-2	CASSYKTGTSVNTGELFF	TGTGCCAGCAGTTACAAAACCGGGACTAGCGTAAACACCGGGGAGCTGTTTTTT
TRBD2	NA	TRBV11-3	TRBJ2-7	CASSGGGYEQYF	TGTGCCAGCAGCGGGGGGGGCTACGAGCAGTACTTC